One sample yielded the 24 T cell receptor beta chains listed below, sequenced in a study of T cell repertoires in cytomegalovirus infection. These receptors have no identified antigens. MiXCR, applied by TCRdb to the reads, yields one record per CDR3 protein. This table has hundreds of thousands of distinct CDR3 sequences, approximately 31% appearing once. The sample in question was cultured CD8+ T cells from PBMCs, obtained from culture after CMV antigen stimulation. All receptors come from a human donor in good health (CMV status not recorded). Some clones in this sample may be carry-over from other donors' samples.

V usage is TRBV4-2 and J usage is TRBJ1-5, with TRBD1 matching over 7 bases. The V segment lost 4 bases and the J segment 4 bases; nucleotides outside the gene matches: 10. This CDR3 has 16 amino acids. Germline V gives CDR1 LGHNA, CDR2 YNFKEQ. CDR3 protein: CASSRTPGTENQPQHF. CDR3 sequence (DNA): TGTGCCAGCAGCCGCACCCCCGGGACAGAAAATCAGCCCCAGCATTTT.

This clonotype appeared a single time. A junction end diverges from the germline sequence, so it may reflect a read error. As DNA, the CDR3 is TGCGCCAGCAGCTTGGGACGGAATAATGAAAAACCGTTTTTT. It specifies CASSLGRNNEKPFF. The chain carries TRBV5-1 and TRBJ1-4; unclear D gene. The CDR3 extends over 14 amino acids. Germline V gene lookup returns CDR1 SGHRS and CDR2 YFSETQ.

The CDR3 sequence: CASSGGTGGSYNEQFF. The CDR3 nucleotides are TGTGCCAGCAGCGGGGGGACAGGGGGCAGCTACAATGAGCAGTTCTTC. J is TRBJ2-1 and V is TRBV7-6; 12 positions agree with TRBD1. Trimming cost V 5 bases and J 3 bases; bases outside gene matches: 5. The CDR3 sequence is 16 residues long. Germline V gene sequence: CDR1 SGHVS, CDR2 FNYEAQ.

The chain employs TRBV19 and TRBJ2-2, with 8 positions matching TRBD1. The CDR3 is 17 amino acids. The germline V gene encodes CDR1 LNHDA and CDR2 SQIVND (reference sequence). Germline trimming cut 6 bases from V and 6 bases from J; bases unmatched to any gene: 15. CDR3 residues: CASREGIRDRTSGELFF. The CDR3 coding sequence is TGTGCCAGTAGAGAAGGAATCCGGGACAGGACGTCCGGGGAGCTGTTTTTT.

The V call is TRBV7-2, the J call TRBJ2-1; maybe TRBD2 (5 bases). V dropped 6 bases and J dropped 7 bases, with 10 bases sitting between them. CDR3 length: 12 residues. CDR1 is SGHTA, CDR2 FQGNSA, per germline. The CDR3, as DNA: TGTGCCAGCAGTATAGACTATAATGAGCAGTTCTTC. Residues: CASSIDYNEQFF. The variable domain in full, completed from reference TRBV7-2 and TRBJ2-1, reads GAGVSQSPSNKVTEKGKDVELRCDPISGHTALYWYRQSLGQGLEFLIYFQGNSAPDKSGLPSDRFSAERTGGSVSTLTIQRTQQEDSAVYLCASSIDYNEQFFGPGTRLTVL.

The chain employs TRBV19 and TRBJ2-6; D is tentatively TRBD1 or TRBD2 (5 bases each). This CDR3 contains 14 residues. CDR1 and CDR2 (germline): LNHDA, SQIVND (reference sequence). Trimming cost V 3 bases and J 2 bases, with 5 bases left between them. Here the CDR3 DNA reads TGTGCCAGTAGTATGGGGGCTGGGGCCAACGTCCTGACTTTC. This codes for CASSMGAGANVLTF.

This chain joins TRBV5-8 and TRBJ2-2; 7 bases are shared with TRBD2. Losses at the gene ends were 6 bases for V and 0 bases for J; bases not matched to a gene: 5. The CDR3 loop spans 15 amino acids. Germline V gene sequence: CDR1 SGHTS, CDR2 YDEGEE. CDR3 bases: TGTGCCAGCAACCCTAGCGGTTCGAACACCGGGGAGCTGTTTTTT. This sequence encodes CASNPSGSNTGELFF.

This clonotype was picked up one time. The gene calls are TRBV4-1 and TRBJ2-7; D gene unclear. The length of the CDR3 is 16 residues. Looked up from germline, CDR1 is MGHRA and CDR2 is YSYEKL. V was pared by 2 bases and J by 6 bases, with 20 bases between. The CDR3 DNA is TGCGCCAGCAGCCAATCCCCCGAGGATGGATGGTCCGAGCAGTACTTC. The encoded protein is CASSQSPEDGWSEQYF.

This clonotype was observed many times. The chain recombines TRBV7-6 with TRBJ1-2, with D possibly matching TRBD1 (5 bases). V was shortened by 2 bases and J by 4 bases, with 8 bases between the two germline ends. The CDR3 runs to 13 residues. The germline V gene has CDR1 SGHVS and CDR2 FNYEAQ. The CDR3: CASSLSDSYGYTF. The CDR3 nucleotides are TGTGCCAGCAGCTTATCCGACAGCTATGGCTACACCTTC.

The V call is TRBV5-1, the J call TRBJ2-1; D is possibly TRBD2 (6 bases). The CDR3 runs 14 residues. CDR1 is SGHRS, CDR2 YFSETQ, per germline. V lost 6 bases to trimming and J lost 2 bases, with 12 bases between them. The CDR3, as DNA: TGCGCCAGCAAGGAGGGAGACACCTACAATGAGCAGTTCTTC. It encodes CASKEGDTYNEQFF.

The chain combines TRBV20-1 with TRBJ2-1; D is ambiguous. The V end lost 6 bases, the J end lost 10 bases, and 13 bases lay between the germline ends. The CDR3 has 11 residues. Per the germline V gene, CDR1 is DFQATT and CDR2 is SNEGSKA (reference sequence). CDR3 sequence reads: CSAAAPAEQFF. CDR3 nucleotide sequence: TGCAGTGCCGCTGCCCCGGCCGAGCAGTTCTTC.

About this clonotype itself: A read error is possible here, since a much larger clone lies one base away. The chain recombines TRBV7-2 with TRBJ2-7; tentatively, D is TRBD2 (5 bases). CDR1 and CDR2 from the germline V gene are SGHTA and FQGNSA. The CDR3 is 15 residues long. The CDR3 bases are TGTGCCAACAGCTTAAGTCCAGCGGTGACCTACGAGCAGTACTTC. Translation: CANSLSPAVTYEQYF. Using reference TRBV7-2 and TRBJ2-7 for the parts outside the CDR3, the full variable domain is GAGVSQSPSNKVTEKGKDVELRCDPISGHTALYWYRQSLGQGLEFLIYFQGNSAPDKSGLPSDRFSAERTGGSVSTLTIQRTQQEDSAVYLCANSLSPAVTYEQYFGPGTRLTVT.

The chain is built from TRBV4-1 and TRBJ1-2; 8 nucleotides line up with TRBD1. Unmatched junction bases numbered 3, after V lost 1 base and J lost 8 bases. The CDR3 spans 13 residues. CDR1 is MGHRA, CDR2 YSYEKL, per germline. CDR3 region: CASSQGGTGGYTF. CDR3 DNA: TGCGCCAGCAGCCAAGGAGGGACAGGAGGCTACACCTTC.

This clonotype was counted only a few times. This chain connects TRBV6-1 to TRBJ2-2; no definite D call. The V gene's germline CDR1 is MNHNS and CDR2 SASEGT. Trimming cost V 4 bases and J 9 bases, with 6 bases left between them. The CDR3 runs to 11 residues. The chain's CDR3 is CASSGARELFF. CDR3 nucleotide sequence: TGTGCCAGCAGTGGGGCAAGGGAGCTGTTTTTT.

This clonotype is labeled as medium-sized. The chain has TRBV7-3 and TRBJ2-2; 10 bases are a match to TRBD2. V lost 4 bases and J lost 7; bases outside the gene matches: 9. The CDR3 extends over 16 amino acids. Germline lookup yields CDR1 SGHTA and CDR2 FQGTGA. The CDR3 sequence: CASSSSPGLAIGELFF. CDR3 nucleotide sequence: TGTGCCAGCAGCTCATCTCCGGGACTAGCGATCGGGGAGCTGTTTTTT.

At least ten counts were recorded for this clonotype. The chain carries TRBV7-2 and TRBJ2-3, with 12 bases that match TRBD2. CDR3 length equals 19 residues. The V and J ends lost 0 bases and 1 base, in that order; junction bases with no gene match: 8. The germline V gene encodes CDR1 SGHTA and CDR2 FQGNSA. The CDR3 loop reads CASSLAWASGGAGTDTQYF. DNA for the CDR3: TGTGCCAGCAGCTTAGCGTGGGCTAGCGGGGGGGCCGGCACAGATACGCAGTATTTT.

V and J are TRBV6-2 or TRBV6-3 and TRBJ2-2; a weak D match, TRBD2 (5 bases). CDR1 MNHEY and CDR2 SVGEGT come from the germline V gene. Trimming took 4 bases from V and 0 from J, leaving 21 bases between them. This CDR3 region has 19 residues. CDR3 bases: TGTGCCAGCAGTTTACTCGGGGTGTCGCAGGCTTCGAACACCGGGGAGCTGTTTTTT. Protein sequence: CASSLLGVSQASNTGELFF.

This chain connects TRBV6-1 to TRBJ2-7, with D possibly being TRBD1 or TRBD2 (5 bases each). Trimming removed 2 bases at V and 3 bases at J, with 14 bases between. This CDR3 has 15 amino acids. Looked up from germline, CDR1 is MNHNS and CDR2 is SASEGT. CDR3 sequence reads: CASSETEGILYEQYV. The CDR3 DNA is TGTGCCAGCAGTGAAACTGAGGGGATCCTCTACGAGCAGTACGTC.

The chain is built from TRBV11-1 and TRBJ1-1, with D possibly matching TRBD1 (6 bases). CDR1 SGHAT and CDR2 FQDESV come from the germline V gene (reference sequence). There are 14 residues in the CDR3. V lost 4 bases to trimming and J lost 5 bases, with 14 bases between them. The CDR3 loop reads CASSYGTPPTEAFF. The CDR3 nucleotides read TGTGCCAGCAGCTACGGGACACCGCCTACTGAAGCTTTCTTT.

V is TRBV2 and J is TRBJ1-4, with D uncertain. The CDR3 runs 10 residues. V gave up 3 bases and J gave up 14 bases, with 7 bases separating them. Germline V gives CDR1 SNHLY, CDR2 FYNNEI. Written as DNA, the CDR3 is TGTGCCAGCAGTGACAGAGGGCTGTTTTTT. As protein: CASSDRGLFF.

This clonotype was counted at least ten times. This chain connects TRBV12-5 to TRBJ1-1; a possible D gene is TRBD1 (6 bases). Trimming cost V 7 bases and J 1 base, with 7 bases left between them. Germline lookup yields CDR1 LGHNT and CDR2 FRNRAP. CDR3 length equals 12 residues. The CDR3 reads CASEGQNTEAFF. The CDR3 DNA follows: TGTGCTAGTGAGGGACAGAACACTGAAGCTTTCTTT.

This clonotype was found a few times. This chain uses TRBV6-6 with TRBJ1-1; possibly TRBD1 for D (6 bases). V shed 5 bases and J shed 0 bases, with 13 bases lying between them. CDR1 and CDR2 (germline): MNHNY, SVGAGI (reference sequence). CDR3 length: 15 amino acids. CDR3 sequence: CASSKDSLMNTEAFF. The CDR3 nucleotides read TGTGCCAGCAGTAAGGACAGCCTCATGAACACTGAAGCTTTCTTT.

This clonotype occurred a few times. The rearrangement links TRBV12-3 or TRBV12-4 to TRBJ1-5, with 11 bases identical to TRBD1. The length of the CDR3 is 19 residues. V was pared by 5 bases and J by 0 bases, with 12 bases of the junction left unmatched. The CDR3 region is CASSPPIGTGGHSNQPQHF. The CDR3 bases are TGTGCCAGCAGTCCGCCTATTGGGACAGGGGGACATAGCAATCAGCCCCAGCATTTT.

At least ten counts were recorded for this clonotype. This chain links TRBV12-3 or TRBV12-4 with TRBJ1-5; D call uncertain. There are 15 residues in the CDR3. V was pared by 7 bases and J by 12 bases, with 25 bases between. The CDR3 coding sequence is TGTGCCAGCACCTTCTTTGGGGAGGGTCAGGAGGACCAGCATTTT. Translated, it gives CASTFFGEGQEDQHF.